This entry describes one TCR beta chain. Sequencing used immunoSEQ multiplex PCR; TCRdb keeps in-frame clones, though not all of them. The sample comprises 85,000 to 100,000 clones, 80% of which are singletons, and less than 4% rests with the top ten. The data are from a study of memory CD4+ T cells and cytomegalovirus serostatus. CDR3 length equals 14 residues. Germline assignment: CDR1 LNHNV and CDR2 YYDKDF (reference sequence). Trimming left V 0 bases short and J 7 bases short, with 9 bases between. Single viable CD3+CD4+CD8-CD45RO+ cells were sorted as the memory CD4+ T cells. This receptor was taken from an adult in good health and CMV-seropositive. The V call is TRBV15, the J call TRBJ2-2; D possibly uses TRBD1 or TRBD2 (6 bases each). Sequencing was performed on memory CD4+ T cells from blood. The chain's CDR3 is CATSREGGIGELFF. In DNA, the CDR3 is TGTGCCACCAGCAGAGAAGGGGGGATCGGGGAGCTGTTTTTT.